The T cell receptor (beta chain) described here comes from a study of monozygotic twins with inflammatory bowel disease. The CDR3 runs 15 residues. Germline V gene lookup returns CDR1 DFQATT and CDR2 SNEGSKA (reference sequence). TCRdb re-called the 5' RACE reads; every CDR3 protein appears as one record, without DNA. Its listing shows roughly 120,000 distinct CDR3 sequences. This chain links TRBV20-1 with TRBJ2-3; absent DNA, TCRdb's TRBD2 call cannot be checked. Sequencing was done on a sample of blood. The TCR was taken from a human donor with ulcerative colitis or Crohn's disease, or a healthy co-twin of an affected twin (not recorded which). The CDR3 reads CSAGEEDYQVDTQYF.